Listed below are T cell receptor beta chains from one sample, sequenced in a study of CD8+CD57+ T cells in acquired aplastic anemia. One entry per CDR3 protein results from TCRdb running MiXCR on the reads. Here the sample spans about 190,000 distinct CDR3 sequences, 50% to 55% being singletons. Input material: sorted CD4+, CD8+, or CD8+CD57+ T cells (not recorded which) from PBMCs. The receptors originated from a human donor in good health, serving as a control. CDR3s include the opening cysteine and the closing phenylalanine or tryptophan. Each record gives: V gene, J gene, D gene, clone size, CDR3 protein, CDR3 DNA. A D gene is named only where the DNA matches it firmly. Some rows mark clone size as missing; the rest say once, few, many or name a class of expanded clone.

TRBV7-2,TRBJ2-5,TRBD2,-,CASSGRLAGVETQYF,TGTGCCAGCAGCGGGCGACTAGCGGGGGTCGAGACCCAGTACTTC
TRBV20-1,TRBJ1-2,TRBD1,many,CSAGTGYGYTF,TGCAGTGCAGGGACAGGGTATGGCTACACCTTC
TRBV7-2,TRBJ1-1,TRBD1,-,CASSLRRTGGRGAKVNTEAFF,TGTGCCAGCAGCTTAAGGCGGACAGGGGGCCGGGGAGCGAAAGTCAACACTGAAGCTTTCTTT
TRBV19,TRBJ2-1,-,-,CASGQGGGNEQFF,TGTGCCAGTGGCCAGGGGGGGGGGAATGAGCAGTTCTTC
TRBV10-3,TRBJ2-7,-,-,CAISGAGHNSSYEQYF,TGTGCCATCAGTGGGGCGGGGCACAACTCCTCCTACGAGCAGTACTTC
TRBV7-2,TRBJ1-5,-,once,CASSPTGREYQPQHF,TGTGCCAGCAGCCCGACGGGCAGGGAGTATCAGCCCCAGCATTTT
TRBV2,TRBJ2-7,TRBD1,-,CASSQRTGDYEQYF,TGTGCCAGCAGCCAAAGGACAGGGGACTACGAGCAGTACTTC
TRBV7-3,TRBJ2-2,TRBD1,once,CASSLQDRGTGELFF,TGTGCCAGCAGCTTACAGGACAGGGGCACCGGGGAGCTGTTTTTT
TRBV3-2,TRBJ1-3,-,-,CASRQTGGRNTIYF,TGTGCCAGCCGCCAAACAGGGGGAAGAAACACCATATATTTT
TRBV14,TRBJ1-2,-,few,CASSQDQQGLGGYTF,TGTGCCAGCAGCCAAGATCAACAGGGACTGGGTGGCTACACCTTC
TRBV6-5,TRBJ2-1,TRBD1,many,CASSYWDRMSNEQFF,TGTGCCAGCAGTTACTGGGACAGGATGTCCAATGAGCAGTTCTTC
TRBV6-2/TRBV6-3,TRBJ1-1,TRBD1,-,CASTSRIGTAYTLNTEAFF,TGTGCCAGCACTTCTAGGATTGGGACAGCCTATACCCTGAACACTGAAGCTTTCTTT
TRBV5-1,TRBJ2-3,-,-,CASGLYGTTDTQYF,TGCGCCAGCGGCTTGTACGGTACCACAGATACGCAGTATTTT
TRBV9,TRBJ2-7,TRBD2,-,CASSVSGIAGVEQYF,TGTGCCAGCAGCGTAAGTGGAATAGCGGGAGTCGAGCAGTACTTC
TRBV4-3,TRBJ1-2,-,-,CASSLETRGSYGYTF,TGCGCCAGCAGCTTGGAGACAAGGGGATCCTATGGCTACACCTTC
TRBV10-3,TRBJ2-7,TRBD1,few,CAISEDRGSYEQYF,TGTGCCATCAGTGAAGACAGGGGGTCCTACGAGCAGTACTTC
TRBV19,TRBJ2-3,-,many,CASSGRLTDTQYF,TGTGCCAGTAGTGGCAGACTCACAGATACGCAGTATTTT
TRBV2,TRBJ1-4,-,-,CASSTYRDEKLFF,TGTGCCAGCAGCACCTACAGGGATGAAAAACTGTTTTTT
TRBV20-1,TRBJ2-7,TRBD2,many,CSARAGLDYEQYF,TGCAGTGCTAGAGCGGGACTAGACTACGAGCAGTACTTC
TRBV15,TRBJ1-1,TRBD1,many,CATSRGPQGSNTEAFF,TGTGCCACCAGCAGAGGGCCACAGGGGTCAAACACTGAAGCTTTCTTT
TRBV20-1,TRBJ2-1,TRBD2,many,CSAYPGLSEQFF,TGCAGTGCCTATCCGGGACTAAGCGAGCAGTTCTTC
TRBV18,TRBJ1-6,-,many,CASSPTGWNSPLHF,TGTGCCAGCTCACCCACAGGTTGGAATTCACCCCTCCACTTT
TRBV28,TRBJ1-5,-,-,CASSSPLGRVSNQPQHF,TGTGCCAGCAGTTCCCCCCTGGGCCGGGTTAGCAATCAGCCCCAGCATTTT
TRBV24-1,TRBJ1-2,-,-,CATSVPFRVAIFLCANYGYTF,TGTGCCACCAGTGTCCCTTTTAGAGTGGCTATATTCTTATGTGCTAACTATGGCTACACCTTC
TRBV29-1,TRBJ1-1,TRBD1,-,CSPWTGGRGGTNTEAFF,TGCAGCCCCTGGACAGGGGGCAGAGGTGGCACGAACACTGAAGCTTTCTTT
TRBV2,TRBJ2-7,TRBD1,-,CASRAFPGQNYEQYF,TGCGCCAGCAGGGCATTTCCGGGACAGAACTACGAGCAGTACTTC
TRBV10-3,TRBJ2-5,-,many,CAISGAQETQYF,TGTGCCATCAGTGGGGCTCAAGAGACCCAGTACTTC
TRBV14,TRBJ2-5,-,few,CASSQRETQYF,TGTGCCAGCAGCCAACGGGAGACCCAGTACTTC